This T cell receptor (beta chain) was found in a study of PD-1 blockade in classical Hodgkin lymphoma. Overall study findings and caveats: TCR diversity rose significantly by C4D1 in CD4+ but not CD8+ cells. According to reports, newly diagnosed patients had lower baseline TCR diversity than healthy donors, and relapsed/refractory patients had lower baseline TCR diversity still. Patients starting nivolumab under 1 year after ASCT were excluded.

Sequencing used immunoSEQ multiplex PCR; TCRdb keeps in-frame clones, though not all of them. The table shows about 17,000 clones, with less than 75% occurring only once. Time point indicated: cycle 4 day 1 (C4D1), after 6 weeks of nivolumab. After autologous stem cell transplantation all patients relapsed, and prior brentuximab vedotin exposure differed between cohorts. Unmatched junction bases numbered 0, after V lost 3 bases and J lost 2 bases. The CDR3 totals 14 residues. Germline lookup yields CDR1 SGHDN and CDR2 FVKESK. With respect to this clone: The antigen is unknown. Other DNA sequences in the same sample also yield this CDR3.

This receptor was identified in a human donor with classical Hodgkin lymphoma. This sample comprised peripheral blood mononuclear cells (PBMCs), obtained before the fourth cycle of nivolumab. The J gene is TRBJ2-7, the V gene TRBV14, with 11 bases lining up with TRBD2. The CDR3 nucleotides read TGTGCCAGCAGCCAGACTAGCGGGGCCTACGAGCAGTACTTC. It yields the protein CASSQTSGAYEQYF.